Presented here are 5 T cell receptor beta chains from one specimen sequenced in a study of blood T cell repertoires in COVID-19 (dated by TCRdb to 2019 to 2021). Library construction relied on the immunoSEQ multiplex PCR assay. The clones in this table, taken by TCRdb from immuneACCESS, are in-frame only. Not every clone is retained; where verified, under half of the shortfall comes from an unresolved V gene, and the cause of the rest is unknown. For this sample the table gives just over 95,000 clones, of which roughly four fifths were detected only once. Over 3.5% of the sample is held by the ten biggest clonotypes. What was sequenced was peripheral blood. These receptors all come from a man between 60 and 75 years old with acute or convalescent COVID-19.

J is TRBJ1-6 and V is TRBV11-1; D perhaps matches TRBD1 (6 bases). V was cut by 3 bases and J by 8 bases, with 11 bases left in between. Germline assignment: CDR1 SGHAT and CDR2 FQDESV (reference sequence). CDR3 length: 14 residues. The CDR3 spells CASSFQGSYSPLHF. The CDR3 DNA follows: TGTGCCAGCAGCTTCCAGGGGTCGTATTCACCCCTCCACTTT.

J is TRBJ2-3 and V is TRBV7-2; perhaps TRBD2 as D (6 bases). In germline, CDR1 is SGHTA, CDR2 FQGNSA. The CDR3 sequence is 15 residues long. Trimming shortened V by 5 bases and J by 0 bases, and 12 bases separated the two germline ends. The CDR3 protein is CASSRGRQSTDTQYF. DNA of the CDR3: TGTGCCAGCAGCCGGGGGAGGCAGAGCACAGATACGCAGTATTTT. Based on the CDR3 plus reference TRBV7-2 and TRBJ2-3, the full variable domain is GAGVSQSPSNKVTEKGKDVELRCDPISGHTALYWYRQSLGQGLEFLIYFQGNSAPDKSGLPSDRFSAERTGGSVSTLTIQRTQQEDSAVYLCASSRGRQSTDTQYFGPGTRLTVL.

This sequence joins TRBV30 and TRBJ2-1; D ambiguous. CDR3 length: 13 amino acids. The germline gives CDR1 GTSNPN, CDR2 SVGIG (reference sequence). V was clipped by 1 base and J by 7 bases, with 11 bases between them. The CDR3 region is CAWSAKTVNEQFF. The CDR3 bases are TGTGCCTGGAGTGCCAAAACAGTGAATGAGCAGTTCTTC.

This sequence joins TRBV7-9 and TRBJ1-3; 9 nucleotides match TRBD1. J was trimmed by 3 bases and V by 4 bases; bases with no gene match: 4. The CDR3 has 15 amino acids. In germline, CDR1 is SEHNR, CDR2 FQNEAQ (reference sequence). The DNA of the CDR3 is TGTGCCAGCAGCTCAACAGGGGGCATTGGAAACACCATATATTTT. It is translated as CASSSTGGIGNTIYF.

The chain employs TRBV27 and TRBJ2-1, with 10 positions matching TRBD2. The germline gives CDR1 MNHEY, CDR2 SMNVEV (reference sequence). There are 16 residues in the CDR3. V trimming: 5 bases; J trimming: 4 bases; junction bases outside the gene matches: 8. Here the CDR3 reads CASSPHSGRLYNEQFF. In DNA, the CDR3 is TGTGCCAGCAGTCCCCATAGCGGGAGGTTATACAATGAGCAGTTCTTC.